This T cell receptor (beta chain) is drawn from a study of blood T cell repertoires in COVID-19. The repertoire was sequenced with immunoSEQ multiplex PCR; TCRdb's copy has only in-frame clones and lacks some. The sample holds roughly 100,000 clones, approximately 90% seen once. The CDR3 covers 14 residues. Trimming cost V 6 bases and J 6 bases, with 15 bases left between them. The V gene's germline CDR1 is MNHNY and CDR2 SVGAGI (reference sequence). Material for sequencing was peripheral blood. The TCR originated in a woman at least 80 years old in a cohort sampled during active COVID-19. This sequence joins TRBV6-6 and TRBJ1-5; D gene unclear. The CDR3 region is CASRQGPGSQPQHF. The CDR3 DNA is TGTGCCAGCAGACAAGGACCGGGGAGTCAGCCCCAGCATTTT.